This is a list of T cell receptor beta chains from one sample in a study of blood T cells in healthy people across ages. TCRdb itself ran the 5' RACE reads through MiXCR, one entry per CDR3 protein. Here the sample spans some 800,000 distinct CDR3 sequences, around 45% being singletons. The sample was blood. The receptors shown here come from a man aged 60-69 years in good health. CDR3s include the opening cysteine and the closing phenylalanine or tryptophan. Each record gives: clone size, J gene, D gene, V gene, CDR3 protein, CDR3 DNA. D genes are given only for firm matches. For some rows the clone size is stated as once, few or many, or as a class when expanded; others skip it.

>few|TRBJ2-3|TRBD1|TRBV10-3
CAIRPGTGWGADTQYF
TGTGCCATCAGACCCGGGACAGGATGGGGGGCAGATACGCAGTATTTT
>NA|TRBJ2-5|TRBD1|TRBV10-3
CAISNPDRGWETQYF
TGTGCCATCAGTAATCCGGACAGGGGATGGGAGACCCAGTACTTC
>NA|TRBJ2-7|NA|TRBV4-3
CASSPIRGGINEQYF
TGCGCCAGCAGCCCCATTAGGGGGGGGATCAACGAGCAGTACTTC
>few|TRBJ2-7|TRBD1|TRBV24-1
CATSESTGVGTYEQYF
TGTGCCACCAGTGAATCGACAGGGGTTGGTACCTACGAGCAGTACTTC
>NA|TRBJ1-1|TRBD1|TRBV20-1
CSARANPGQGASTEAFF
TGCAGTGCTAGAGCTAATCCCGGACAGGGGGCGAGCACTGAAGCTTTCTTT
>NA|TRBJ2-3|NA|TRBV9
CASSTRTVSSTDTQYF
TGTGCCAGCAGCACCCGGACAGTTTCTAGCACAGATACGCAGTATTTT
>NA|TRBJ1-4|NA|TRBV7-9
CASSDFGNLFNEKLFF
TGTGCCAGCAGCGATTTTGGGAATCTATTTAATGAAAAACTGTTTTTT
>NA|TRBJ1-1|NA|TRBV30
CAWTLTGNTEAFF
TGTGCCTGGACCCTTACAGGGAACACTGAAGCTTTCTTT
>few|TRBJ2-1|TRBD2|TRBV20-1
CSARVLAGGPREQFF
TGCAGTGCTAGAGTACTAGCGGGGGGGCCTCGAGAGCAGTTCTTC
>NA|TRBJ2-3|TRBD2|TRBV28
CASSLRTSGPFTDTQYF
TGTGCCAGCAGTTTGAGGACTAGCGGCCCGTTCACAGATACGCAGTATTTT
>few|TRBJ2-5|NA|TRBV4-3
CASSQDSGQSQETQYF
TGCGCCAGCAGCCAAGATTCAGGACAGAGCCAAGAGACCCAGTACTTC
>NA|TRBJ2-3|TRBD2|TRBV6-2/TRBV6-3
CASSLSGTSGWTDTQYF
TGTGCCAGCAGTTTGTCGGGGACTAGCGGGTGGACAGATACGCAGTATTTT
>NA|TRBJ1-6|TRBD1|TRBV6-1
CASSGQTGVNSPLHF
TGTGCCAGCAGTGGCCAGACAGGGGTTAATTCACCCCTCCACTTT
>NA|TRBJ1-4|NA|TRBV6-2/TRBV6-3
CASSRRSRATNEKLFF
TGTGCCAGCAGCCGGAGGAGTCGTGCAACTAATGAAAAACTGTTTTTT
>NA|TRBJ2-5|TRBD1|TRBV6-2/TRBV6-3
CASSPFPDRGRVETQYF
TGTGCCAGCAGTCCCTTCCCGGACAGGGGGCGCGTAGAGACCCAGTACTTC
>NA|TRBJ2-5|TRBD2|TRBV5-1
CASSSPGGTKETQYF
TGCGCCAGCAGCTCGCCGGGGGGGACCAAAGAGACCCAGTACTTC
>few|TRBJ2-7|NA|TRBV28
CASRDLRANCEQYF
TGTGCCAGCAGGGATCTCCGGGCCAACTGCGAGCAGTACTTC
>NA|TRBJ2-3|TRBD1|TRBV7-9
CASSEGTAASTDTQYF
TGTGCCAGCAGCGAGGGGACAGCCGCTAGCACAGATACGCAGTATTTT
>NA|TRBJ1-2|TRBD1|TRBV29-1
CSGQGSFGYTF
TGCAGCGGACAGGGATCGTTCGGCTACACCTTC
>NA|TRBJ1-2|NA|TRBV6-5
CGASSYGGAYGYTF
TGTGGAGCTAGCAGTTACGGCGGGGCCTATGGCTACACCTTC
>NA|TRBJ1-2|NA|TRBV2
CASRGQSPIYGYTF
TGTGCCAGCAGAGGTCAGTCCCCCATCTATGGCTACACCTTC
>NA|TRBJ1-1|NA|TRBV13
CASSLAGGLNTEAFF
TGTGCCAGCAGCTTAGCTGGGGGTTTGAACACTGAAGCTTTCTTT
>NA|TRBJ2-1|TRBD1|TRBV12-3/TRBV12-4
CASSPTGGGPREEQFF
TGTGCCAGCAGTCCTACAGGGGGTGGCCCGCGGGAAGAGCAGTTCTTC
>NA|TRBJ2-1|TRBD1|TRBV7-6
CASSLRTGPQRNEQFF
TGTGCCAGCAGCTTAAGGACAGGGCCCCAGAGGAATGAGCAGTTCTTC
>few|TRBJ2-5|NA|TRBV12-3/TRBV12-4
CASSFWEQETQYF
TGTGCCAGCAGTTTTTGGGAGCAAGAGACCCAGTACTTC
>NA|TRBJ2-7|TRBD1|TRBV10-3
CAISGDRGYEQYF
TGTGCCATCAGTGGGGACAGGGGCTACGAGCAGTACTTC
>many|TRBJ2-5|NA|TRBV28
CASRSNSAKKTQYF
TGTGCCAGCAGATCCAACAGTGCGAAGAAGACCCAGTACTTC
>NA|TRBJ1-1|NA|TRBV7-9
CASSLGYSLTLGGTEAFF
TGTGCCAGCAGCTTAGGCTACAGTCTCACCTTGGGGGGCACTGAAGCTTTCTTT
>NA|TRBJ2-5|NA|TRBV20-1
CSARVPVLGEETQYF
TGCAGTGCTAGAGTACCGGTACTAGGTGAAGAGACCCAGTACTTC
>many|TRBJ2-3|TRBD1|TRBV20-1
CSAQDRATDTQYF
TGCAGTGCCCAGGACAGGGCAACAGATACGCAGTATTTT
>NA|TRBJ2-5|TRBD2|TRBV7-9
CASSLIPSGSEETQYF
TGTGCCAGCAGCTTAATTCCAAGCGGGAGCGAAGAGACCCAGTACTTC
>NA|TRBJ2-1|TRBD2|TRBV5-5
CASSLALAGGYKNEQFF
TGTGCCAGCAGCTTGGCACTAGCGGGGGGGTATAAGAATGAGCAGTTCTTC
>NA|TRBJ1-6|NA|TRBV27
CASSPGNHSPLHF
TGTGCCAGCAGCCCTGGGAACCATTCACCCCTCCACTTT
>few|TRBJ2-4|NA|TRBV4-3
CASSQDLAGSQNIQYF
TGCGCCAGCAGCCAAGATCTGGCAGGGTCCCAAAACATTCAGTACTTC
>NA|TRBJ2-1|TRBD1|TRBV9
CASSVAEDRIYEQFF
TGTGCCAGCAGCGTAGCTGAGGACAGGATTTATGAGCAGTTCTTC
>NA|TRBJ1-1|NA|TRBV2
CASSLYSDGKSAAGAFF
TGTGCCAGCAGTCTTTATTCTGACGGAAAGAGCGCGGCGGGAGCTTTCTTT
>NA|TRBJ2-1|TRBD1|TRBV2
CASSSLHQTGTGNNEQFF
TGTGCCAGCAGTAGTCTACATCAAACCGGGACAGGGAACAATGAGCAGTTCTTC
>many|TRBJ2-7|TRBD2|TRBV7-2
CASSLGGGTSREQYF
TGTGCCAGCAGCTTGGGCGGGGGGACTTCTCGCGAGCAGTACTTC
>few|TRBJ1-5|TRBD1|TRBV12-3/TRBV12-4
CASRPGTGDQPQHF
TGTGCCAGCAGACCCGGGACAGGGGATCAGCCCCAGCATTTT
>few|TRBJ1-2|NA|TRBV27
CASSLSKLYGYTF
TGTGCCAGCAGTTTGTCAAAGCTCTATGGCTACACCTTC
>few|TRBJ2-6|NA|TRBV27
CASSLGFSPSGANVLTF
TGTGCCAGCAGTTTAGGGTTTTCCCCCTCTGGGGCCAACGTCCTGACTTTC
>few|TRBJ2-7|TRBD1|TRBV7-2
CASSLGQGAGYEQYF
TGTGCCAGCAGCCTCGGTCAGGGGGCTGGATACGAGCAGTACTTC
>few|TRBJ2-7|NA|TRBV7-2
CASRKAKHGTYEQYF
TGTGCCAGCAGGAAAGCCAAGCATGGCACCTACGAGCAGTACTTC
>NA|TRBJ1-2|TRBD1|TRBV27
CASRDTGGGGYTF
TGTGCCAGCAGGGATACAGGGGGGGGAGGCTACACCTTC
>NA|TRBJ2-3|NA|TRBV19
CASSTRVEQYF
TGTGCCAGTAGTACGCGGGTAGAGCAGTATTTT
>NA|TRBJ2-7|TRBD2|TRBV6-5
CASSLAGGLHEQYF
TGTGCCAGCAGTTTAGCGGGGGGCCTCCACGAGCAGTACTTC
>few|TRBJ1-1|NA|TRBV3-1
CASSQAQTLNTEAFF
TGTGCCAGCAGCCAAGCACAGACTCTGAACACTGAAGCTTTCTTT
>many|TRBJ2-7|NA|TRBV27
CASGPGPYEQYF
TGTGCCAGCGGACCGGGGCCCTACGAGCAGTACTTC
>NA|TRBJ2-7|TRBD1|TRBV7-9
CASSSDHRGRGPYEQYF
TGTGCCAGCAGCTCAGACCACAGGGGACGAGGACCCTACGAGCAGTACTTC
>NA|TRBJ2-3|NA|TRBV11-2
CASRHWTENTDTQYF
TGTGCCAGCAGACATTGGACAGAAAACACAGATACGCAGTATTTT
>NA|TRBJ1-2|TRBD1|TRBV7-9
CASSPQGLVSYGYTF
TGTGCCAGCAGCCCACAGGGGTTGGTATCCTATGGCTACACCTTC
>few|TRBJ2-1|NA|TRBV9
CASSRDSGPYNEQFF
TGTGCCAGCAGTAGGGATAGCGGACCTTACAATGAGCAGTTCTTC
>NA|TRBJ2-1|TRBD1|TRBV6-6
CASTPRGLSSYNEQFF
TGTGCCAGCACCCCAAGGGGGCTCAGCTCCTACAATGAGCAGTTCTTC
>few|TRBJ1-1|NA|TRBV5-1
CASSPILNTEAFF
TGTGCCAGCAGTCCCATTCTGAACACTGAAGCTTTCTTT
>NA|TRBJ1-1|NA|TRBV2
CASFPRTSFF
TGTGCCAGCTTCCCCCGAACATCTTTCTTT
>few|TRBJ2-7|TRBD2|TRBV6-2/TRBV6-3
CASGLAGTYEQYF
TGTGCCAGCGGGCTAGCGGGGACCTACGAGCAGTACTTC
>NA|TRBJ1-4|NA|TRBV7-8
CASSLQGLGNEKLFF
TGTGCCAGCAGCTTACAGGGGCTGGGGAATGAAAAACTGTTTTTT